Below, 2 T cell receptor beta chains from the same sample are listed, as sequenced in a study of T cell repertoires in cytomegalovirus infection. TCRdb processed the reads anew with MiXCR; each CDR3 protein has one entry. The sample has about 140,000 distinct CDR3 sequences, 30% to 40% seen once; the top ten hold about 56%. For these TCRs, the target antigens are not known. The material was CD8+ T cells from cultured PBMCs, obtained from culture after CMV antigen stimulation. The receptors come from a human donor in good health (CMV status not recorded). Some clones in this sample may be carry-over from other donors' samples.

This clonotype occurred many times. The rearrangement links TRBV6-5 to TRBJ2-5; D may be TRBD1 or TRBD2 (5 bases each). CDR3 length: 14 residues. The V gene's germline CDR1 is MNHEY and CDR2 SVGAGI. V was clipped by 7 bases and J by 5 bases, with 17 bases between them. This CDR3 is CASNPGALGETQYF. CDR3 in DNA: TGTGCCAGCAACCCCGGGGCCCTGGGGGAGACCCAGTACTTC.

This clonotype was picked up many times. This chain connects TRBV7-2 to TRBJ1-1, with D possibly TRBD1 on 5 matching bases. Germline CDR1 SGHTA, CDR2 FQGNSA. This CDR3 has 15 residues. V was trimmed by 11 bases and J by 1 base, leaving 20 bases between them. CDR3 in amino acids: CAGRGRGEKNTEAFF. In DNA form, the CDR3 reads TGTGCCGGACGGGGGAGAGGGGAAAAGAACACTGAAGCTTTCTTT.